This is a list of T cell receptor beta chains from one sample in a study of shared clonotypes between healthy human individuals. Using immunoSEQ multiplex PCR, the repertoire was profiled, and TCRdb retains in-frame clones only, with some absent. This sample has 2 million to 2.5 million clones, with 90% to 97% found just once. Sequenced material: naive CD4+ T cells sorted from blood. Receptor source: a man between 18 and 35 years old in good health. CDR3s include the opening cysteine and the closing phenylalanine or tryptophan. Fields, in order: J gene, clone size, D gene, V gene, CDR3 DNA, CDR3 protein. A D gene is named only where the DNA matches it firmly. Not all rows give a size; the values are once, few, many and, for expanded clones, a class.

J gene: TRBJ1-6; clone size: .; D gene: TRBD1; V gene: TRBV4-1; CDR3 DNA: TGCGCCAGCAGCCAAGAGCCTAAAGACAGGGTAGATAATTCACCCCTCCACTTT; CDR3 protein: CASSQEPKDRVDNSPLHF
J gene: TRBJ1-1; clone size: .; D gene: .; V gene: TRBV28; CDR3 DNA: TGTGCCAGCAGTTTATCCCCCCTGGAAGCTTTCTTT; CDR3 protein: CASSLSPLEAFF
J gene: TRBJ2-7; clone size: .; D gene: TRBD1; V gene: TRBV4-3; CDR3 DNA: TGCGCCAGCAGCCGATCAACGGGACAGGGGGCGTACGAGCAGTACTTC; CDR3 protein: CASSRSTGQGAYEQYF
J gene: TRBJ2-7; clone size: .; D gene: TRBD1; V gene: TRBV6-6; CDR3 DNA: TGTGCCAGCAGTTTGCGACAGGGTTCGCACGAGCAGTACTTC; CDR3 protein: CASSLRQGSHEQYF
J gene: TRBJ1-2; clone size: .; D gene: .; V gene: TRBV15; CDR3 DNA: TGTGCCACCAGCAGAGATCCCGGCTATGGCTACACCTTC; CDR3 protein: CATSRDPGYGYTF
J gene: TRBJ1-6; clone size: .; D gene: TRBD1; V gene: TRBV6-5; CDR3 DNA: TGTGCCAGCAGCCGAGACCGGGACAGCGATTCACCCCTCCACTTT; CDR3 protein: CASSRDRDSDSPLHF
J gene: TRBJ2-5; clone size: .; D gene: .; V gene: TRBV7-9; CDR3 DNA: TGTGCCAGCAGCCGAGGGGTGCTCGCAGAGACCCAGTACTTC; CDR3 protein: CASSRGVLAETQYF
J gene: TRBJ2-7; clone size: once; D gene: .; V gene: TRBV25-1; CDR3 DNA: TGTGCCAGCAGTGACCCCCCATCCTACGAGCAGTACTTC; CDR3 protein: CASSDPPSYEQYF
J gene: TRBJ2-5; clone size: .; D gene: TRBD2; V gene: TRBV2; CDR3 DNA: TGTGCCAGCAGGTTAGCGGGAGCATACGCGGAGACCCAGTACTTC; CDR3 protein: CASRLAGAYAETQYF
J gene: TRBJ1-4; clone size: .; D gene: .; V gene: TRBV7-9; CDR3 DNA: TGTGCCTTAGCCGAGGTCTCAAATGAAAAACTGTTTTTT; CDR3 protein: CALAEVSNEKLFF
J gene: TRBJ2-7; clone size: .; D gene: .; V gene: TRBV5-6; CDR3 DNA: TGTGCCAGCAGCTTGCCAGGGGATAACGAGCAGTACTTC; CDR3 protein: CASSLPGDNEQYF
J gene: TRBJ2-2; clone size: .; D gene: .; V gene: TRBV5-1; CDR3 DNA: TGCGCCAGCAGCGCCAGCGACACCGGGGAGCTGTTTTTT; CDR3 protein: CASSASDTGELFF
J gene: TRBJ1-1; clone size: .; D gene: .; V gene: TRBV7-9; CDR3 DNA: TGTGCCAGCAGCTTCGAGTTGGGTGAAGCTTTCTTT; CDR3 protein: CASSFELGEAFF
J gene: TRBJ2-7; clone size: .; D gene: .; V gene: TRBV11-2; CDR3 DNA: TGTGCCAGCAGCACCGACACCTACTACGAGCAGTACTTC; CDR3 protein: CASSTDTYYEQYF
J gene: TRBJ1-1; clone size: .; D gene: .; V gene: TRBV6-1; CDR3 DNA: TGTGCCAGCAGTGGGACGGCAAACACTGAAGCTTTCTTT; CDR3 protein: CASSGTANTEAFF
J gene: TRBJ2-7; clone size: .; D gene: TRBD2; V gene: TRBV28; CDR3 DNA: TGTGCCAGCAGTTTATTTAACGGCGGGGGGAACTACGAGCAGTACTTC; CDR3 protein: CASSLFNGGGNYEQYF
J gene: TRBJ2-7; clone size: .; D gene: .; V gene: TRBV13; CDR3 DNA: TGTGCCAGCAGCCCGGACAGGGTAATGACTAGCGGAGCCTCCTACGAGCAGTACTTC; CDR3 protein: CASSPDRVMTSGASYEQYF